Each of the 22 T cell receptor beta chains below was sequenced from the same sample in a study of cytomegalovirus exposure and HLA in healthy donors. The study ran its PCR with 60 Vbeta and 13 Jbeta primers. Sequencing was performed with immunoSEQ multiplex PCR; in TCRdb, only in-frame clones are kept and a portion is missing. The table lists some 250,000 clones, more than 75% of them singletons. The sequencing input was PBMCs. The receptors originated from a woman between 40 and 55 years old in good health and CMV-seropositive.

The chain has TRBV9 and TRBJ1-2, with TRBD1 identical over 9 bases. V was clipped by 4 bases and J by 8 bases; unmatched bases: 9. Per the germline V gene, CDR1 is SGDLS and CDR2 is YYNGEE. CDR3 length equals 14 residues. CDR3 bases: TGTGCCAGCAGCAAAGACGGACAGGGGTTCGGCTACACCTTC. Protein sequence: CASSKDGQGFGYTF.

This clone showed up just once. The V call is TRBV15, the J call TRBJ1-5; perhaps TRBD1 as D (5 bases). Germline assignment: CDR1 LNHNV and CDR2 YYDKDF (reference sequence). V dropped 0 bases and J dropped 4 bases, with 10 bases sitting between them. There are 15 residues in the CDR3. The CDR3 coding sequence is TGTGCCACCAGCAGAGATAAACAGGTAAATCAGCCCCAGCATTTT. Its protein is CATSRDKQVNQPQHF.

V gene TRBV7-9 combines with J gene TRBJ2-5; D unresolved. The better agreement between TRBJ2-7 and the DNA end casts doubt on the J call. The CDR3 consists of 11 residues. CDR1 is SEHNR and CDR2 is FQNEAQ in the germline V gene (reference sequence). Here the CDR3 reads CASSNSYEQYF. CDR3 bases: TGTGCCAGCAGCAACAGCTACGAGCAGTACTTC.

The chain combines TRBV6-5 with TRBJ2-7; no clear D gene. The CDR3 totals 13 residues. Germline assignment: CDR1 MNHEY and CDR2 SVGAGI. The germline V and J ends were trimmed by 5 bases and 3 bases, with 11 bases remaining between them. In DNA, the CDR3 is TGTGCCAGCAGTCACCGTAGTCTCTACGAGCAGTACTTC. Translation gives CASSHRSLYEQYF.

J is TRBJ1-1 and V is TRBV7-2, with D perhaps matching TRBD1 (6 bases). CDR1 and CDR2 (germline): SGHTA, FQGNSA. Trimming stripped 1 base from V and 5 bases from J, with 11 bases between. The CDR3 extends over 14 amino acids. The CDR3 is CASSLENRVTEAFF. CDR3 bases: TGTGCCAGCAGCTTAGAAAACAGGGTAACTGAAGCTTTCTTT. Full variable domain (remainder filled in from reference TRBV7-2 and TRBJ1-1): GAGVSQSPSNKVTEKGKDVELRCDPISGHTALYWYRQSLGQGLEFLIYFQGNSAPDKSGLPSDRFSAERTGGSVSTLTIQRTQQEDSAVYLCASSLENRVTEAFFGQGTRLTVV.

The CDR3, as DNA: TGTGCCTGGAGTGGGGGCCTGGCCCAAGAGACCCAGTACTTC. Protein product: CAWSGGLAQETQYF. V is TRBV30 and J is TRBJ2-5, with D perhaps matching TRBD1 (5 bases). Per germline, CDR1 GTSNPN and CDR2 SVGIG (reference sequence). CDR3 length: 14 amino acids. V lost 1 base and J lost 1, with 10 bases in between.

This clone was seen only a few times. V gene TRBV7-2 combines with J gene TRBJ2-1; perhaps TRBD1 as D (6 bases). The CDR3 is 15 amino acids. Germline CDR1 and CDR2: SGHTA and FQGNSA. The V end was cut by 3 bases, the J end by 6 bases, with 15 bases between. This CDR3 reads CASSLRGSPFNEQFF. The CDR3 DNA is TGTGCCAGCAGCTTGAGGGGGTCCCCATTCAATGAGCAGTTCTTC.

This clone occurred a few times. The chain is built from TRBV30 and TRBJ2-4; 7 bases are a match to TRBD1. The V gene's germline CDR1 is GTSNPN and CDR2 SVGIG (reference sequence). This CDR3 spans 15 amino acids. The V gene end was trimmed by 3 bases and the J gene end by 1 base; junction bases not matched to a gene: 6. CDR3 nucleotide sequence: TGTGCCTGGAGCCGACTGACAGGGGCCAAAAACATTCAGTACTTC. This encodes CAWSRLTGAKNIQYF.

The chain employs TRBV5-3 and TRBJ2-7; 8 positions match TRBD2. TRBV5-3 belongs to the ORF category, with a function that is uncertain. Trimming cost V 0 bases and J 5 bases; bases outside gene matches: 7. This CDR3 has 15 residues. CDR3 residues: CARSLVGTSNDEQYF. The CDR3 bases are TGTGCCAGAAGCTTGGTCGGGACTAGTAATGACGAGCAGTACTTC.

V and J are TRBV7-2 and TRBJ2-5, with TRBD1 as a possible D gene (6 bases). Trimming left V 5 bases short and J 4 bases short, with 14 bases between. The CDR3 totals 14 residues. CDR1 and CDR2 (germline): SGHTA, FQGNSA. In nucleotides, the CDR3 is TGTGCCAGCAGCGCTACAGGGAGTGGAGAGACCCAGTACTTC. It encodes CASSATGSGETQYF.

The chain carries TRBV5-6 and TRBJ2-7; no clear D. CDR1 and CDR2 (germline): SGHDT, YYEEEE. The CDR3 extends over 14 amino acids. V dropped 0 bases and J dropped 3 bases, with 10 bases sitting between them. The DNA of the CDR3 is TGTGCCAGCAGCTTGGCTGTCAGTCTCTACGAGCAGTACTTC. Protein sequence: CASSLAVSLYEQYF.

The chain combines TRBV30 with TRBJ2-3; D possibly corresponds to TRBD2 (5 bases). Germline CDR1 reads GTSNPN; CDR2 reads SVGIG (reference sequence). The CDR3 runs 15 residues. Trimming took 0 bases from V and 2 from J, leaving 12 bases between them. CDR3 region: CAWSVAAGLTDTQYF. The CDR3 DNA is TGTGCCTGGAGTGTTGCGGCGGGCCTCACAGATACGCAGTATTTT.

The table lists this clone with a count of one. The V call is TRBV20-1, the J call TRBJ1-2; D gene ambiguous. The CDR3 is 10 residues long. V lost 2 bases and J 7 bases, leaving 5 bases between the germline ends. Looked up from germline, CDR1 is DFQATT and CDR2 is SNEGSKA (reference sequence). The CDR3 region is CSARSGGYTF. As DNA, the CDR3 is TGCAGTGCTAGATCAGGTGGCTACACCTTC.

The rearrangement links TRBV5-1 to TRBJ2-1; tentatively, D is TRBD1 (5 bases). Germline V gives CDR1 SGHRS, CDR2 YFSETQ. V lost 7 bases and J 7 bases, leaving 12 bases between the germline ends. This CDR3 comprises 12 residues. CDR3 region: CASRRGGNEQFF. CDR3 in DNA: TGCGCCAGCCGTAGGGGTGGGAATGAGCAGTTCTTC.

The CDR3 is CASSLKLAGLGRFSEQYF. The CDR3 nucleotides are TGTGCCAGCAGCTTGAAACTAGCGGGCCTCGGGCGCTTCAGTGAGCAGTACTTC. The rearrangement links TRBV5-5 to TRBJ2-7, with TRBD2 identical over 9 bases. The V segment lost 1 base and the J segment 7 bases; nucleotides outside the gene matches: 18. Per germline, CDR1 SGHKS and CDR2 YYEKEE (reference sequence). The CDR3 length is 18 residues.

CDR3: CASQAGNTEAFF. In nucleotides, the CDR3 is TGTGCCTCCCAGGCGGGAAACACTGAAGCTTTCTTT. The chain uses TRBV5-8 and TRBJ1-1; unclear D gene. Germline values: CDR1 SGHTS, CDR2 YDEGEE. V shed 10 bases and J shed 2 bases, with 12 bases lying between them. The CDR3 sequence is 12 residues long.

V is TRBV5-1 and J is TRBJ1-3; 8 bases match TRBD1. The CDR3 totals 15 residues. Looked up from germline, CDR1 is SGHRS and CDR2 is YFSETQ. Losses at the gene ends were 5 bases for V and 6 bases for J; bases not matched to a gene: 10. CDR3 loop: CASRLGTGGENTIYF. For the CDR3, the DNA is TGCGCCAGCAGACTGGGGACAGGCGGCGAAAACACCATATATTTT.

The chain is built from TRBV5-1 and TRBJ2-7; tentative D call: TRBD2 (6 bases). There are 15 residues in the CDR3. V gave up 0 bases and J gave up 3 bases, with 13 bases separating them. Per germline, CDR1 SGHRS and CDR2 YFSETQ. CDR3 bases: TGCGCCAGCAGCTTGGGGAGTTCCGGGGGCTACGAGCAGTACTTC. This codes for CASSLGSSGGYEQYF.

The table lists this clone with a count of one. The chain uses TRBV7-5 and TRBJ1-4; TRBD1, the table's D call, was not compared with the DNA. TRBV7-5 is deemed a pseudogene. The CDR3 length is 14 residues. This CDR3 reads CVRSPGGSCEKLFF. The CDR3 DNA reads as TGTGTCAGAAGCCCAGGGGGGAGTTGTGAAAAACTGTTTTTT.

As regards this clone: The junction shows a germline mismatch at one end, possibly a read error. The genes are TRBV7-9 and TRBJ2-7; D may be TRBD1 (6 bases). The germline V gene encodes CDR1 SEHNR and CDR2 FQNEAQ (reference sequence). This CDR3 is built from 14 residues. CDR3 in amino acids: CSSSTWTAGGEQYF. CDR3 DNA: TGTTCCAGCAGCACCTGGACAGCAGGAGGCGAGCAGTACTTC.

The chain is built from TRBV14 and TRBJ1-1, with D possibly being TRBD1 (6 bases). Germline-derived CDR1 and CDR2 are SGHDN and FVKESK. The germline V and J ends were trimmed by 3 bases and 10 bases, with 12 bases remaining between them. The CDR3 runs to 12 residues. The CDR3 region is CASSQIWGPAFF. CDR3 DNA sequence: TGTGCCAGCAGCCAGATATGGGGGCCAGCTTTCTTT.

The chain couples TRBV27 to TRBJ2-5; a weak D match, TRBD2 (6 bases). Trimming took 3 bases from V and 5 from J, leaving 16 bases between them. This CDR3 comprises 15 residues. In germline, CDR1 is MNHEY, CDR2 SMNVEV (reference sequence). Written as DNA, the CDR3 is TGTGCCAGCAGTTTGGTAAAGGGAGGCTGGGAGACCCAGTACTTC. As protein: CASSLVKGGWETQYF.